The T cell receptor beta chain described here comes from a study of blood T cells in healthy people across ages (dated by TCRdb to 2013 to 2016). Background on the whole study: In model experiments, template switching captured about one uniquely barcoded TCR beta cDNA molecule for every two T cells. To track age-related changes in TCR beta repertoire diversity, the study relied on deep sequencing normalized with unique cDNA molecular identifiers. Donors were grouped into four age groups: young (average approximately 15 years), middle-aged (less than 40), aged (around 66) and long-lived (around 80). To avoid experimental bias, donors of different ages were randomly spread across the sequencing lanes. Using the same blood draw, the study looked at two additional independent replicas of 1 million unique cDNA reads for two donors, one aged 18 to 30 and the other aged 80 or older. Beyond this particular receptor, the publication reports: Estimates of total diversity based on one million sequenced T cells were regarded as lower bounds and as underestimates. Compared with the aged group, the long-lived group had more naive CD4+ T cells, fewer expanded clones and increased TCR diversity, a pattern suggesting age selection. The CMV infection status of donors was not known, potentially confounding age-related changes in expanded clonotypes. Because profiling used bulk unsorted PBMCs, naive and antigen-experienced compartments could not be compared conclusively. There was a strong correlation between observed TCR beta diversity and the percentage of naive T cells measured by flow cytometry. As age increased, observed TCR beta diversity per million T cells dropped in a roughly linear way, and a significant reduction was already evident by age 40.

Systemically healthy Caucasian individuals from Russia, around 38 in total and aged roughly 6 to 100 years, were included as donors. Each donor gave 8 to 10 milliliters of peripheral blood, drawn into EDTA-treated Vacutainer tubes. Ficoll-Paque density-gradient centrifugation was used to isolate PBMCs, with at least 6.5 million per sample. Total RNA was extracted from PBMCs with Trizol reagent, with at least 6 micrograms obtained per sample. For every donor, flow cytometry on a PBMC aliquot measured the percentage of naive CD45RAhigh/CD27high T cells. Receptor libraries were prepared by 5' RACE. The second PCR ran for roughly 7 to 11 cycles and used a J-beta primer mix along with a sample-barcoded 5' primer. A unique molecular identifier was introduced onto each TCR beta cDNA molecule by a template-switch 5' adaptor carrying 12 random nucleotides. Each sample yielded at least 2.5 million CDR3-containing paired-end reads. First-strand cDNA was synthesized from all RNA with the Mint cDNA synthesis kit, primed by a TRBC-specific oligonucleotide. Following uracil-DNA glycosylase treatment, all cDNA underwent a first 18-cycle PCR with the universal primers M1SS and BC2_uni_R. The source study handled its data this way. Normalization of each sample was performed by random selection of 1 million high-quality reads, each carrying a distinct molecular identifier. Reads with shared molecular identifiers were discarded instead of being binned into consensus sequences. MiTCR, with a Q25 quality threshold and the strictest error-elimination algorithm, was used for CDR3 identification, clonotype clustering and error correction. Lower-bound total TCR beta diversity was estimated with a nonparametric unseen species model using Euler transformation. TCRdb took the public reads, trimmed them with fastp at Q25, ran MiXCR for clone calling and kept in-frame beta chains. Identical CDR3 protein sequences are pooled into one entry, listed with their most common genes and DNA. The V and J calls, along with clone size, are taken from TCRdb and not from the paper's own processing. The table for this sample lists some 1,800,000 distinct CDR3 sequences; more than 35% of them were counted only once. Together, the top ten hold around 23% of the sample.

Based on the germline V gene, the CDR1 and CDR2 sequences are MNHEY and SVGEGT. Trimming at the junction amounts to 3 bases on V and 1 base on J, and the germline ends lie 15 bases apart. From the cysteine up to the phenylalanine, the CDR3 has a length of 16 residues. Just CDR3 DNA is preserved here, 48 bases in frame from base 1. A note on this clonotype: The target of this receptor is not known. Base quality data are lacking; no much larger clone is found one base away.

The sample comprised blood. The clonotype was recovered from a human donor in good health. The chain uses TRBV6-2 or TRBV6-3 and TRBJ2-5, with no D gene named confidently. The nucleotide sequence is given as TGTGCCAGCAGTTATGCGGAGTCCCCAAGCCAAGAGACCCAGTACTTC. Its protein is CASSYAESPSQETQYF.